The present TCR beta chain was sequenced within a study of blood T cell repertoires in COVID-19. As for the study in general: The study drew acute and convalescent COVID-19 samples from the United States, Italy and Spain.

The germline gives CDR1 SGHRS, CDR2 YFSETQ. V was cut by 5 bases and J by 0 bases, with 27 bases left in between. The CDR3 has 20 amino acids. The repertoire was sequenced with immunoSEQ multiplex PCR; TCRdb's copy has only in-frame clones and lacks some. Here the sample spans over 100,000 clones, over 75% being singletons. The receptor's source is a human donor in a cohort sampled during active COVID-19. This chain joins TRBV5-1 and TRBJ2-1, with D perhaps TRBD1 (6 bases). Sample: peripheral blood. This chain's CDR3 is CASRPETGIAYPHSYNEQFF. CDR3 DNA: TGCGCCAGCAGACCCGAAACAGGGATTGCTTATCCACACTCCTACAATGAGCAGTTCTTC.